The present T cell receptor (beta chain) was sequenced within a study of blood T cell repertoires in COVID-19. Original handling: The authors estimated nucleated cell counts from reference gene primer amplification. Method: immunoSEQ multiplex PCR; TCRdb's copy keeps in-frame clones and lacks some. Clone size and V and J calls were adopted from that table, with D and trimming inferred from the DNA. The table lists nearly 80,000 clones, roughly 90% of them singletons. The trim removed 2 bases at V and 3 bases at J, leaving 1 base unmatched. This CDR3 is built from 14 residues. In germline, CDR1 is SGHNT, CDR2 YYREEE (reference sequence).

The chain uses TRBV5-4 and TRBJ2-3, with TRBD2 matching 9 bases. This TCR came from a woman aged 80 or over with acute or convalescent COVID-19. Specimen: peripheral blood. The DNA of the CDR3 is TGTGCCAGCAGCTTCACTAGCGGGACAGATACGCAGTATTTT. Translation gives CASSFTSGTDTQYF. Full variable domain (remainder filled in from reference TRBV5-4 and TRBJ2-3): ETGVTQSPTHLIKTRGQQVTLRCSSQSGHNTVSWYQQALGQGPQFIFQYYREEENGRGNFPPRFSGLQFPNYSSELNVNALELDDSALYLCASSFTSGTDTQYFGPGTRLTVL.